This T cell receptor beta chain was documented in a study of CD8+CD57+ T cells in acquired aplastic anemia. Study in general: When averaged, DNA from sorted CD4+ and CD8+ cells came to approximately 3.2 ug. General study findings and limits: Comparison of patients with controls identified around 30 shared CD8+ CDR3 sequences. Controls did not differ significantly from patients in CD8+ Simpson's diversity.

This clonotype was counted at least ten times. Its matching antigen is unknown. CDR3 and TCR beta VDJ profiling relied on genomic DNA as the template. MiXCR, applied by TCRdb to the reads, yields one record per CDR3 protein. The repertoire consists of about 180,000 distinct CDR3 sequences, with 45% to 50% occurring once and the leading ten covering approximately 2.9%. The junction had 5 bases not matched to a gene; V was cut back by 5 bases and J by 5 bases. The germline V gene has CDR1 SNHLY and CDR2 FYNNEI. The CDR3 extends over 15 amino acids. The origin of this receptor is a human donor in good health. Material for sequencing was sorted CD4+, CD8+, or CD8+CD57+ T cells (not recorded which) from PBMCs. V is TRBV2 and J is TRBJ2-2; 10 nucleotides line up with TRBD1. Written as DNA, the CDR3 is TGTGCCAGCAGTAGGACAGGGGGAAGTACCGGGGAGCTGTTTTTT. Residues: CASSRTGGSTGELFF.